This entry is about one TCR beta chain. Participants were placed into cohorts based on the clinical history they reported. The CDR3 loop spans 13 amino acids. With 5 bases clipped from V and 6 bases from J, the junction kept 4 bases outside the gene matches. The germline V gene has CDR1 LNHDA and CDR2 SQIVND (reference sequence). This specimen comes from a study of blood T cell repertoires in COVID-19. This table comes from immunoSEQ multiplex PCR, and its TCRdb copy is limited to in-frame clones, with some not included. This table has about 150,000 clones, 87% appearing once. The chain is built from TRBV19 and TRBJ1-1; 9 bases fit TRBD1. The receptor's source is a woman aged 40 to 55 who had been exposed to COVID-19. Sequenced material: PBMCs or T cells enriched from blood (not recorded which). The CDR3 sequence is CASSRTGASEAFF. In DNA, the CDR3 is TGTGCCAGTAGTCGGACAGGGGCCTCTGAAGCTTTCTTT.